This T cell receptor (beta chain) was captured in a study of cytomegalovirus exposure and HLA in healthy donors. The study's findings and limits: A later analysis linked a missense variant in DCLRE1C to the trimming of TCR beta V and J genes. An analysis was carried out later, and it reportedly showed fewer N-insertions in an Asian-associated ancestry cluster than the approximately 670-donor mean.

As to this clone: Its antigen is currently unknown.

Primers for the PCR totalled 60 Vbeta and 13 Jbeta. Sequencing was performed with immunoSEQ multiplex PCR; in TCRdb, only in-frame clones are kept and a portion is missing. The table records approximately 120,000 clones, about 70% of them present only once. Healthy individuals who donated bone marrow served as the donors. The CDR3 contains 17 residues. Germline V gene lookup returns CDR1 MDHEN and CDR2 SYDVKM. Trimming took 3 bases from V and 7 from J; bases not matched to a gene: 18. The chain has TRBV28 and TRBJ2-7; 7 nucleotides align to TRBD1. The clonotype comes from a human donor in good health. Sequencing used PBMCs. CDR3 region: CASSFSSYRGKSREQYF. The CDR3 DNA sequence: TGTGCCAGCAGTTTCTCTTCTTACAGGGGCAAATCGAGGGAGCAGTACTTC.